The entry that follows covers one TCR beta chain sequence. The sample belongs to a study of blood T cell repertoires in COVID-19. Study summary: COVID-19 samples, acute and convalescent, were from the United States, Italy and Spain. PBMCs, B-cell-depleted T cells, or T cells provided the cDNA or gDNA that made up the material.

The junction had 10 bases not matched to a gene; V was cut back by 4 bases and J by 3 bases. CDR3 length: 16 amino acids. Germline assignment: CDR1 SGHRS and CDR2 YFSETQ. Data came from immunoSEQ multiplex PCR; TCRdb stores just in-frame clones and leaves some out. The sample carries approximately 53,000 clones, about 83% recorded once. This clonotype was obtained from a man in his forties or fifties with acute or convalescent COVID-19. The source material was peripheral blood. The V call is TRBV5-1, the J call TRBJ2-3; TRBD1 matches 8 bases. This chain's CDR3 is CASSRWTGWMTDTQYF. In DNA, the CDR3 is TGCGCCAGCAGCCGCTGGACAGGGTGGATGACAGATACGCAGTATTTT.